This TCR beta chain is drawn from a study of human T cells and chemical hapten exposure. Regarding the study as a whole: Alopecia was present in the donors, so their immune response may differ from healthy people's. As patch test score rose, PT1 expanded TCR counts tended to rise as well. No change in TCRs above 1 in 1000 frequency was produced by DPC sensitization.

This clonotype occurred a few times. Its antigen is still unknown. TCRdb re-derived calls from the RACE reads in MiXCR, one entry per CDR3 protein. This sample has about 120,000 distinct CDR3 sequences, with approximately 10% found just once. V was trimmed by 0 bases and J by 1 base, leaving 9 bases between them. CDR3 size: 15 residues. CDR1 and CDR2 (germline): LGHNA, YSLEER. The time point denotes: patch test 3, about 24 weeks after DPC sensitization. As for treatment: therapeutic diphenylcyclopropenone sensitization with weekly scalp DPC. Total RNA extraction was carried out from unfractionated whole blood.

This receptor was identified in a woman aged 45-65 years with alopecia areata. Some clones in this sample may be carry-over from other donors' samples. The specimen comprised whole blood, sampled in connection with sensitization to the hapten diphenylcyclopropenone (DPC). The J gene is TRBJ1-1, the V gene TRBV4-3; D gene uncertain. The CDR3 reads CASSQDWQQNTEAFF. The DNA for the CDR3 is TGCGCCAGCAGCCAAGATTGGCAGCAGAACACTGAAGCTTTCTTT.